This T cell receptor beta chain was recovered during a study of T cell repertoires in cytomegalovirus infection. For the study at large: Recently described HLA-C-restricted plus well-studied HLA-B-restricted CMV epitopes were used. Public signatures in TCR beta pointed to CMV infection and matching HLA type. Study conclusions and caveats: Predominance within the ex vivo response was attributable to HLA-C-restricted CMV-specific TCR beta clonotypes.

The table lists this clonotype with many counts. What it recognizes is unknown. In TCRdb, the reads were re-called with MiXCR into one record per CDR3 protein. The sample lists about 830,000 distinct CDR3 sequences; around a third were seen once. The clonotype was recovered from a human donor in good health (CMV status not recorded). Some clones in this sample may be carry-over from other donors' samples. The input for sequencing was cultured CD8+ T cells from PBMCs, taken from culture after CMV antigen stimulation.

The CDR3 reads CSARVGPLQGAAQPQHF. The CDR3 bases are TGCAGTGCTAGAGTCGGACCCCTGCAGGGGGCCGCTCAGCCCCAGCATTTT. The chain couples TRBV20-1 to TRBJ1-5; 8 bases align to TRBD1. The CDR3 spans 17 residues. CDR1 DFQATT and CDR2 SNEGSKA come from the germline V gene (reference sequence). Trimming took 1 base from V and 6 from J; bases not matched to a gene: 14.